These 10 T cell receptor beta chains were all obtained from the same sample, sequenced in a study of a mutant IDH1 vaccine in newly diagnosed glioma. TCRdb's table, derived via immunoSEQ multiplex PCR, lists solely in-frame clones and lacks some. Of 92,000 or so clones detected, roughly 82% appear once; the ten largest clones hold less than 6.5%. The sample's time point: baseline, week 1 (first vaccination visit). Treatment here: pre-vaccination baseline after standard-of-care therapy. Sequencing used PBMCs, obtained from a glioma patient treated with radiotherapy, temozolomide or both. The source is a man aged 40-49 years with glioma. Some clones in this sample may be carry-over from other donors' samples.

The gene calls are TRBV6-5 and TRBJ2-4; perhaps TRBD2 as D (6 bases). The germline CDR1 and CDR2 sequences are MNHEY and SVGAGI. The CDR3 extends over 13 amino acids. Between the trimmed V and J ends, which lost 6 bases and 8 bases, there was a span of 14 bases. In DNA, the CDR3 is TGTGCCAGCAGCCGGCGGGACGAGGACATTCAGTACTTC. The encoded protein is CASSRRDEDIQYF.

The chain joins TRBV5-5 to TRBJ2-5; 8 bases are shared with TRBD1. After removal of 3 bases from V and 5 bases from J, the junction contained 6 bases not matched to a gene. CDR1 is SGHKS, CDR2 YYEKEE, per germline (reference sequence). This CDR3 region has 14 residues. Here the CDR3 DNA reads TGTGCCAGCAGCTCGACAGGGGTTCGTGAGACCCAGTACTTC. Translated, it gives CASSSTGVRETQYF.

J is TRBJ2-2 and V is TRBV6-5, with 7 nucleotides matching TRBD1. CDR1 is MNHEY and CDR2 is SVGAGI in the germline V gene. The V segment lost 0 bases and the J segment 7 bases; nucleotides outside the gene matches: 5. The CDR3 spans 15 residues. DNA of the CDR3: TGTGCCAGCAGTTACTCGAACAGGGGACGCGGGGAGCTGTTTTTT. It encodes CASSYSNRGRGELFF.

The chain combines TRBV10-2 with TRBJ2-3; 12 bases are shared with TRBD2. J was trimmed by 4 bases and V by 6 bases; bases with no gene match: 5. Per the germline V gene, CDR1 is WSHSY and CDR2 is SAAADI. This CDR3 is 15 amino acids long. Here the CDR3 reads CASRPLAGGSDTQYF. DNA of the CDR3: TGCGCCAGCAGACCTCTAGCGGGGGGGTCAGATACGCAGTATTTT.

This clone was counted ten times or more. V is TRBV5-1 and J is TRBJ1-1; D unresolved. The germline V and J ends were trimmed by 5 bases and 1 base, with 9 bases remaining between them. This CDR3 contains 13 residues. Germline lookup yields CDR1 SGHRS and CDR2 YFSETQ. Written as DNA, the CDR3 is TGCGCCAGCAGGGATGCGGAGAACACTGAAGCTTTCTTT. It codes for CASRDAENTEAFF.

Only one count was recorded for this clone. The J gene is TRBJ2-3, the V gene TRBV6-5; the D gene could be TRBD1 or TRBD2 (5 bases each). The CDR3 loop spans 13 amino acids. The V gene's germline CDR1 is MNHEY and CDR2 SVGAGI. Trimming removed 6 bases from V and 2 bases from J, with 9 bases in between. DNA for the CDR3: TGTGCCAGCAGCCGGGACGACACAGATACGCAGTATTTT. This gives the protein CASSRDDTDTQYF.

This chain joins TRBV6-5 and TRBJ1-5, with a possible D match to TRBD1 (6 bases). This CDR3 is 13 amino acids long. Looked up from germline, CDR1 is MNHEY and CDR2 is SVGAGI. Trimming left V 6 bases short and J 5 bases short, with 11 bases between. CDR3 in amino acids: CASRPGQYQPQHF. The CDR3 coding sequence is TGTGCCAGCAGGCCGGGACAATATCAGCCCCAGCATTTT.

The sample holds one count of this clone. This chain connects TRBV11-2 to TRBJ2-1; D may be TRBD1 or TRBD2 (5 bases each). The V end was cut by 1 base, the J end by 5 bases, with 18 bases between. This CDR3 has 17 amino acids. The germline V gene has CDR1 SGHAT and CDR2 FQNNGV. CDR3 residues: CASSLVPGQGRDNEQFF. The CDR3, as DNA: TGTGCCAGCAGCTTAGTCCCGGGGCAGGGTCGAGACAATGAGCAGTTCTTC.

The chain recombines TRBV2 with TRBJ2-5; the match to TRBD2 covers 11 bases. Germline CDR1 and CDR2: SNHLY and FYNNEI. The ends lost 5 bases at V and 5 bases at J; junction bases unmatched: 13. This CDR3 region has 17 residues. CDR3 region: CASSSPRVAGGPETQYF. The CDR3 DNA reads TGTGCCAGCAGTTCCCCCCGGGTAGCGGGGGGGCCGGAGACCCAGTACTTC.

V and J are TRBV30 and TRBJ1-4; D gene uncertain. Germline V gene sequence: CDR1 GTSNPN, CDR2 SVGIG (reference sequence). Trimming cost V 2 bases and J 5 bases, with 9 bases left between them. The CDR3 spans 13 residues. The CDR3 is CAWSRGPNEKLFF. For the CDR3, the DNA is TGTGCCTGGAGTCGAGGGCCGAATGAAAAACTGTTTTTT.